This entry describes one TCR beta chain. Seattle-derived patients entered the study during active infection and were followed longitudinally. Per the original methods: Amplification with reference gene primers provided the estimates of nucleated cell counts. Here immunoSEQ multiplex PCR was the method, and the copy in TCRdb shows in-frame clones only, minus some. V and J calls and clone size come straight from that table; D and trimming were deduced from the DNA. The table shows approximately 170,000 clones, with almost 85% occurring only once. This record comes from a study of blood T cell repertoires in COVID-19. Study context: Acute and convalescent COVID-19 samples came from the United States, Italy and Spain. T cells, B-cell-depleted T cells, or PBMCs provided the cDNA or gDNA that served as material.

V was trimmed by 5 bases and J by 0 bases, leaving 13 bases between them. Germline loops: CDR1 MNHEY, CDR2 SMNVEV (reference sequence). The CDR3 has 16 residues. The sample consisted of peripheral blood. The clonotype comes from a woman aged 80 or over with COVID-19, enrolled during active disease. V usage is TRBV27 and J usage is TRBJ2-2, with D possibly matching TRBD2 (5 bases). This CDR3 reads CASSVRGTTNTGELFF. DNA for the CDR3: TGTGCCAGCAGTGTACGGGGAACAACGAACACCGGGGAGCTGTTTTTT.